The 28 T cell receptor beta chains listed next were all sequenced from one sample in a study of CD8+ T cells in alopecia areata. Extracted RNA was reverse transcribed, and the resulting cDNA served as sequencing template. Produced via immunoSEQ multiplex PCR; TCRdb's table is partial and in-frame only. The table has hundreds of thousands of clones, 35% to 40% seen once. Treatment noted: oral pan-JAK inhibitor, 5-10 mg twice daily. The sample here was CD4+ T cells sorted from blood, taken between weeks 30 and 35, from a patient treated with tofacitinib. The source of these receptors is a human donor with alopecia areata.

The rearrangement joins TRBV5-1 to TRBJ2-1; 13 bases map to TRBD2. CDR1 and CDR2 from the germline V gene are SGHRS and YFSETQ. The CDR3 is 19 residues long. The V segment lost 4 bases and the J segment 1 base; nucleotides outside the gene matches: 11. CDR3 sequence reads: CASSGGLAGKRPSYNEQFF. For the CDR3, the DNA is TGCGCCAGCAGCGGGGGACTAGCGGGAAAGCGCCCTTCCTACAATGAGCAGTTCTTC. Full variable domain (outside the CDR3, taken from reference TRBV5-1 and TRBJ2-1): KAGVTQTPRYLIKTRGQQVTLSCSPISGHRSVSWYQQTPGQGLQFLFEYFSETQRNKGNFPGRFSGRQFSNSRSEMNVSTLELGDSALYLCASSGGLAGKRPSYNEQFFGPGTRLTVL.

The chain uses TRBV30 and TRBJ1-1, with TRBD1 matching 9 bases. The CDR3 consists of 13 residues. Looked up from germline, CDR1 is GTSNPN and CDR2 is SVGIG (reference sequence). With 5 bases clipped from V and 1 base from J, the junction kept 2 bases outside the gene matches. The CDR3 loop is CAWGTGWNTEAFF. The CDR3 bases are TGTGCCTGGGGGACAGGGTGGAACACTGAAGCTTTCTTT.

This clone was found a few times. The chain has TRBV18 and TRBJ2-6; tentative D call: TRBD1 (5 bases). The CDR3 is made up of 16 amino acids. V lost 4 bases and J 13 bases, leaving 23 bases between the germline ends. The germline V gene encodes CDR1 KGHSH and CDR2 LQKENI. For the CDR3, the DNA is TGTGCCAGCTCACACCGTATGCCGGAAGGGGAAGAGGTCCTGACTTTC. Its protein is CASSHRMPEGEEVLTF.

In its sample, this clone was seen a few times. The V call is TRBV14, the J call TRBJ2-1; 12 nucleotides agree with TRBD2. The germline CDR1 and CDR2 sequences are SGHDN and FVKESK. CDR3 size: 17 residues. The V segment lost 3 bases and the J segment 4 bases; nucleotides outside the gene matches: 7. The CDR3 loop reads CASSHPEGLAGYNEQFF. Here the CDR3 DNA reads TGTGCCAGCAGCCACCCCGAAGGACTAGCGGGATACAATGAGCAGTTCTTC.

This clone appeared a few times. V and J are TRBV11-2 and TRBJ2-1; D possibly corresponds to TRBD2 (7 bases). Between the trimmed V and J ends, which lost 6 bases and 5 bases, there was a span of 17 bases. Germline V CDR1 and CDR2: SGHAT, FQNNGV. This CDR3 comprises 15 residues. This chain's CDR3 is CASSSWLGGHNEQFF. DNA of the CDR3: TGTGCCAGCAGTTCATGGTTGGGGGGGCACAATGAGCAGTTCTTC.

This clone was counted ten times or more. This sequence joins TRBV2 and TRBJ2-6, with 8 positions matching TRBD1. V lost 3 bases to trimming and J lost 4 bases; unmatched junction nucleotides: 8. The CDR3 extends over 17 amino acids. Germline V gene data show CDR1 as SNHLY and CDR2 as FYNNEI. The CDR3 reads CASSDTDRAPGANVLTF. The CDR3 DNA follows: TGTGCCAGCAGTGACACGGACAGGGCGCCCGGGGCCAACGTCCTGACTTTC.

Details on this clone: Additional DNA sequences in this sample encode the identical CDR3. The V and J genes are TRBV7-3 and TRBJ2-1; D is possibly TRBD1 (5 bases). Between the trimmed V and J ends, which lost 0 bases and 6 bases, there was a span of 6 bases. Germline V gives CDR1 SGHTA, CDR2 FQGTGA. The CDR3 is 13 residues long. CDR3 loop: CASSLTQGNEQFF. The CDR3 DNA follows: TGTGCCAGCAGCTTAACCCAGGGCAATGAGCAGTTCTTC.

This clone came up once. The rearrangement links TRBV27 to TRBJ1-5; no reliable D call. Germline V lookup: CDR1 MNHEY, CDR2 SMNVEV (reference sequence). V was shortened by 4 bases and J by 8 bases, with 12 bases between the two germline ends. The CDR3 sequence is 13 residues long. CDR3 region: CASSSPGKKPQHF. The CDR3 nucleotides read TGTGCCAGCAGTTCCCCAGGAAAAAAGCCCCAGCATTTT.

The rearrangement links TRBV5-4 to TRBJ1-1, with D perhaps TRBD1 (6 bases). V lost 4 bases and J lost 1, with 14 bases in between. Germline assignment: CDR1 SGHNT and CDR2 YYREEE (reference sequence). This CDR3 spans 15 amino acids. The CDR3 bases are TGTGCCAGCAGCCTGGCCGGGACACCGAACACTGAAGCTTTCTTT. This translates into CASSLAGTPNTEAFF.

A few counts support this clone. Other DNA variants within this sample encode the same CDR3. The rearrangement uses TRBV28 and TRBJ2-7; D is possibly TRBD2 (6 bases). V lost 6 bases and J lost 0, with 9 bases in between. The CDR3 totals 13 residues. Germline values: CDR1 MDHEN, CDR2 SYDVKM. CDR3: CASRGGGSYEQYF. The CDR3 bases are TGTGCCAGCAGGGGAGGAGGCTCCTACGAGCAGTACTTC.

The CDR3 region is CASSQDNKGLGTEAFF. CDR3 DNA sequence: TGCGCCAGCAGCCAAGATAACAAGGGGCTTGGGACTGAAGCTTTCTTT. The chain is built from TRBV4-1 and TRBJ1-1, with D perhaps TRBD1 (5 bases). V lost 0 bases, J lost 5 bases, and 16 bases lay in between. Germline CDR1 reads MGHRA; CDR2 reads YSYEKL. This CDR3 comprises 16 residues.

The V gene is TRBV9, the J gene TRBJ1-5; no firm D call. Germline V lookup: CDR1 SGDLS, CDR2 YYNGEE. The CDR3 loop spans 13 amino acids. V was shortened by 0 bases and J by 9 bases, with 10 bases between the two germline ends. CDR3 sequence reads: CASSVDAAGPQHF. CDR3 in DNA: TGTGCCAGCAGCGTAGATGCGGCGGGGCCCCAGCATTTT.

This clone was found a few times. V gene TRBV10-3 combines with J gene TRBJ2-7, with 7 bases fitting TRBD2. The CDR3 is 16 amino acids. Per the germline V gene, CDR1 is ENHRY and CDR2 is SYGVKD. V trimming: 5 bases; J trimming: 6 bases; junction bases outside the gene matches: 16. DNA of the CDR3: TGTGCCATCAGTTCTTCCCGGGGAGGGCCCCCGGTCGAGCAGTACTTC. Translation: CAISSSRGGPPVEQYF.

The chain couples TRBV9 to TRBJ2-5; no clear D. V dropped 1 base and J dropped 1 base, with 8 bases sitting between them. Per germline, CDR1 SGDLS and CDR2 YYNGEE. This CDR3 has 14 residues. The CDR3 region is CASSVLPAQETQYF. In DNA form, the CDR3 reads TGTGCCAGCAGCGTACTACCAGCCCAAGAGACCCAGTACTTC.

The CDR3 bases are TGTGCCAGCAGCCTTTGGACAGGGAGCGAGCAGTACTTC. Translated, it gives CASSLWTGSEQYF. The chain links TRBV14 to TRBJ2-7, with 8 nucleotides matching TRBD1. The CDR3 has 13 amino acids. The germline gives CDR1 SGHDN, CDR2 FVKESK. The V segment lost 4 bases and the J segment 6 bases; nucleotides outside the gene matches: 5.

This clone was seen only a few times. For the CDR3, the DNA is TGTGCCAGCAGTGACTCCAACCGGCCAAGGAATTCACCCCTCCACTTT. This sequence encodes CASSDSNRPRNSPLHF. The genes are TRBV6-4 and TRBJ1-6; D ambiguous. Germline CDR1 is MRHNA and CDR2 is SNTAGT. This CDR3 spans 16 amino acids. V shed 0 bases and J shed 7 bases, with 13 bases lying between them.

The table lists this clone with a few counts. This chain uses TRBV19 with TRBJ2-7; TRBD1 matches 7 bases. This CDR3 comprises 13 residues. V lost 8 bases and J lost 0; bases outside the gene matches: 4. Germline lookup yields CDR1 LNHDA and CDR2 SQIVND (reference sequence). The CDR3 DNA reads TGTGCCAGTTCAACAGGGGACTCCTACGAGCAGTACTTC. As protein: CASSTGDSYEQYF.

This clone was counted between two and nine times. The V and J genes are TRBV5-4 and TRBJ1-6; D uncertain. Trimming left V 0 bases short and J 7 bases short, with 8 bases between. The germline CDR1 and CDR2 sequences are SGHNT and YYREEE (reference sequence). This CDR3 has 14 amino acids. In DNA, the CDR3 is TGTGCCAGCAGCTTGGGGCGGGTGAATTCACCCCTCCACTTT. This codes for CASSLGRVNSPLHF. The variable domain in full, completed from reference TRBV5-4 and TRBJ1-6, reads ETGVTQSPTHLIKTRGQQVTLRCSSQSGHNTVSWYQQALGQGPQFIFQYYREEENGRGNFPPRFSGLQFPNYSSELNVNALELDDSALYLCASSLGRVNSPLHFGNGTRLTVT.

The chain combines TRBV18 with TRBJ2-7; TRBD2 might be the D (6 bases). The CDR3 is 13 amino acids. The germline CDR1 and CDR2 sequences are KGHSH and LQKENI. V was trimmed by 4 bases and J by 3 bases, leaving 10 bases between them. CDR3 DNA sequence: TGTGCCAGCTCACTCGGAGGGTTCTACGAGCAGTACTTC. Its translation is CASSLGGFYEQYF.

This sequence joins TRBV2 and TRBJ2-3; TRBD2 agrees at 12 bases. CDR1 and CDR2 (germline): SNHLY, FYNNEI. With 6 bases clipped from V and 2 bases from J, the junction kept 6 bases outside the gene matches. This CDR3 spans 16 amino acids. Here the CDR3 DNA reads TGTGCCAGCAGCGAAAGACTAGCGGGGGTCACAGATACGCAGTATTTT. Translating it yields CASSERLAGVTDTQYF.

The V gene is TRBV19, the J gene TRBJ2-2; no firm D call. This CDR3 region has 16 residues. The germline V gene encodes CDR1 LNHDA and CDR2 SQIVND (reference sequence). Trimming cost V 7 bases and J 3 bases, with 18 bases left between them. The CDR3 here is CASTRRALPDTGELFF. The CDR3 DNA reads TGTGCCAGTACCCGCCGGGCTCTCCCTGACACCGGGGAGCTGTTTTTT. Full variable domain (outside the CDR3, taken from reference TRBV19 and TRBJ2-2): DGGITQSPKYLFRKEGQNVTLSCEQNLNHDAMYWYRQDPGQGLRLIYYSQIVNDFQKGDIAEGYSVSREKKESFPLTVTSAQKNPTAFYLCASTRRALPDTGELFFGEGSRLTVL.

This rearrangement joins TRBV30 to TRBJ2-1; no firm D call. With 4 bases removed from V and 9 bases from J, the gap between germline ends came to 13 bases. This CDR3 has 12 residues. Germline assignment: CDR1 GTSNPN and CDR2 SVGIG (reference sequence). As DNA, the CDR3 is TGTGCCTGGACCTCAGCAGGTATTGAGCAGTTCTTC. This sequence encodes CAWTSAGIEQFF.

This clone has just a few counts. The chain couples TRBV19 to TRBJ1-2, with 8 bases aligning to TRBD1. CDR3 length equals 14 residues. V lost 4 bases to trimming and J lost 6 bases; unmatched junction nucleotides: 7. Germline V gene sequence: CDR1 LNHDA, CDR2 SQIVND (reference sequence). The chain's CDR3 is CASSTPRQGHGYTF. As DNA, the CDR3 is TGTGCCAGTAGTACCCCCCGACAGGGGCATGGCTACACCTTC. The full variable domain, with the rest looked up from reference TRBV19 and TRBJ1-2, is DGGITQSPKYLFRKEGQNVTLSCEQNLNHDAMYWYRQDPGQGLRLIYYSQIVNDFQKGDIAEGYSVSREKKESFPLTVTSAQKNPTAFYLCASSTPRQGHGYTFGSGTRLTVV.

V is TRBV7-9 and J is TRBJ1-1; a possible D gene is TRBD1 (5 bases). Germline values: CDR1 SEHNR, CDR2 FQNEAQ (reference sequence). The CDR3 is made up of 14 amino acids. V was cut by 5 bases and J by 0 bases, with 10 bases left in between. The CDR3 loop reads CASSRDSMNTEAFF. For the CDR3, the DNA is TGTGCCAGCAGCCGCGACAGCATGAACACTGAAGCTTTCTTT.

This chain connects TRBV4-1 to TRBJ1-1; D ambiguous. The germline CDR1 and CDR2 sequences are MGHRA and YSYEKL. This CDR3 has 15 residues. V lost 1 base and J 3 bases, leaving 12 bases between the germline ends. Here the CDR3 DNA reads TGCGCCAGCAGCCAAGTAGGTCTTAGGGACACTGAAGCTTTCTTT. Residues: CASSQVGLRDTEAFF.

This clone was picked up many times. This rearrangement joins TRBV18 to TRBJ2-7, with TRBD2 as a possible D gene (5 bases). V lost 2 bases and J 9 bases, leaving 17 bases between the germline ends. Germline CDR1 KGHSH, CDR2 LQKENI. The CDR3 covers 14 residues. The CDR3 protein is CASSPAGPTTVQYF. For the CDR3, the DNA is TGTGCCAGCTCACCAGCGGGCCCCACTACGGTGCAGTACTTC.

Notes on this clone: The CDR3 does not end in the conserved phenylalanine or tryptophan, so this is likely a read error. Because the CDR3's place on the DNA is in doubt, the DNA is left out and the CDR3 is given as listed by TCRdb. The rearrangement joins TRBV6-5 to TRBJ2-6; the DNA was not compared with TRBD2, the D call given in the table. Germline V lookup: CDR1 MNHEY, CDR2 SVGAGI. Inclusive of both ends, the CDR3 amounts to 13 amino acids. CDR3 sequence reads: CACSYSTSGTAFL.

Written as DNA, the CDR3 is TGTGCCTGGGGTTATCCGGACATTCAGTACTTC. Translation gives CAWGYPDIQYF. J is TRBJ2-4 and V is TRBV30; D ambiguous. This CDR3 region has 11 residues. V was shortened by 5 bases and J by 8 bases, with 10 bases between the two germline ends. Germline loops: CDR1 GTSNPN, CDR2 SVGIG (reference sequence).